This T cell receptor beta chain was documented in a study of lymphopenia after photon versus proton radiotherapy. On this clone itself: Its matching antigen is unknown.

The V segment lost 3 bases and the J segment 5 bases; nucleotides outside the gene matches: 4. This CDR3 is built from 13 residues. The germline V gene encodes CDR1 SGHKS and CDR2 YYEKEE (reference sequence). Using immunoSEQ multiplex PCR, the repertoire was profiled, and TCRdb retains in-frame clones only, with some absent. This sample has 8,000 or so clones, with around 84% found just once. Study-level results: Post-nadir TCR diversity decline inversely tracked overall survival among those who died. Under photons, naive T cells and diversity fell while effector/memory populations rose. Post-nadir diversity loss with photons came from oligoclonal expansion, particularly CD8+ Temra cells.

The starting material was peripheral blood, obtained from a patient treated with photon-based radiotherapy. The rearrangement uses TRBV5-5 and TRBJ2-7, with 8 bases aligning to TRBD1. The clonotype was recovered from a man aged 30-40 years with gastric cancer. CDR3 sequence reads: CASSYRTGNEQYF. The CDR3 DNA is TGTGCCAGCAGCTACCGGACAGGGAACGAGCAGTACTTC.